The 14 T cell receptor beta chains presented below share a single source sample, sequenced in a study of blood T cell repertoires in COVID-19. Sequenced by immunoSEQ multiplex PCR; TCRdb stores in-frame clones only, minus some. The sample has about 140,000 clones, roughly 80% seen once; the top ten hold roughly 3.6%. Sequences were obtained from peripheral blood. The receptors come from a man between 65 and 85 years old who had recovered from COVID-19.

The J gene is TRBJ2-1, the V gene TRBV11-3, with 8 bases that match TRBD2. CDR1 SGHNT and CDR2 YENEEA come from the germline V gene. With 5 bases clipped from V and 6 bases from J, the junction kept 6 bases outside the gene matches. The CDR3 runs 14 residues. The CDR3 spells CASSQGLGRNEQFF. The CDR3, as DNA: TGTGCCAGCAGCCAGGGACTAGGGCGCAATGAGCAGTTCTTC.

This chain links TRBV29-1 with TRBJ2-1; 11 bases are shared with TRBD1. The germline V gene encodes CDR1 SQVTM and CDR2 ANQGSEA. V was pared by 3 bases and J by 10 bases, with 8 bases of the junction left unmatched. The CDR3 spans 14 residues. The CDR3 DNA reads TGCAGCGTTGATTGGGGACAGGGGGACAGGGAGCAGTTCTTC. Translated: CSVDWGQGDREQFF.

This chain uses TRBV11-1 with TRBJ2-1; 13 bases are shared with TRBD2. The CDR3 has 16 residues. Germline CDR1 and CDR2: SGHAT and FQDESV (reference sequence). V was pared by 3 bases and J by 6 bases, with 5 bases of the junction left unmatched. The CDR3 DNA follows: TGTGCCAGCAGCTTTGGACTAGCGGGAGAGGGCAATGAGCAGTTCTTC. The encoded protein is CASSFGLAGEGNEQFF.

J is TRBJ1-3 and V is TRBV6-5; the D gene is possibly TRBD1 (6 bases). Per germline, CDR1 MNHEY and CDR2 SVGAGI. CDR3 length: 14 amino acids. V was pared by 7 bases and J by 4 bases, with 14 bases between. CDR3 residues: CASKLQGDGNTIYF. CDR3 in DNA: TGTGCCAGCAAGTTACAGGGAGACGGAAACACCATATATTTT.

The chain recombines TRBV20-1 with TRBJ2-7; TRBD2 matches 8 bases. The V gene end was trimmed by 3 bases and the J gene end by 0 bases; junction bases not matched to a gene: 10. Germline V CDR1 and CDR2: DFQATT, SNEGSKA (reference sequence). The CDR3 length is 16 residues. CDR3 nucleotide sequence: TGCAGTGCTAGTGGATTCAGCGGGAGAAGCTCCTACGAGCAGTACTTC. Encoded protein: CSASGFSGRSSYEQYF.

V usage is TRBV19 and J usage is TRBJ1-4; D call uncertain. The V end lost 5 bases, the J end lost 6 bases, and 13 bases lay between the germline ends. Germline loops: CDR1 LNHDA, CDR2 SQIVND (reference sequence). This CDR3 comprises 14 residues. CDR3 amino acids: CASSVRSQDEKLFF. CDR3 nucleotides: TGTGCCAGTAGTGTCCGCTCGCAGGATGAAAAACTGTTTTTT.

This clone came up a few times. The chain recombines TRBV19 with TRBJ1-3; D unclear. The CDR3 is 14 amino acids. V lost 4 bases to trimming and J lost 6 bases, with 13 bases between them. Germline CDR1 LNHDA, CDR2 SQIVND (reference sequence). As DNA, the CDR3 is TGTGCCAGTAGTACGCGGAGCCGAGCAAACACCATATATTTT. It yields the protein CASSTRSRANTIYF.

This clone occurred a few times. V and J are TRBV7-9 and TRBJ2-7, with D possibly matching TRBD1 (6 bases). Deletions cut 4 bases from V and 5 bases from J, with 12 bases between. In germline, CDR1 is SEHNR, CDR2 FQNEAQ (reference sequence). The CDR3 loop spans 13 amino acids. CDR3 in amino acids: CASSSTGFDEQYF. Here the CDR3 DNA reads TGTGCCAGCAGCTCAACAGGGTTCGACGAGCAGTACTTC.

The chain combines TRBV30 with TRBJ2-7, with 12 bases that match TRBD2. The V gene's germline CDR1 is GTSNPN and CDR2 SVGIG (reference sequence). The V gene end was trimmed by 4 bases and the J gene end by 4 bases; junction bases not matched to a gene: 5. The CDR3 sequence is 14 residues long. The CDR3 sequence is CAWTSGRAGYEQYF. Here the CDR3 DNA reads TGTGCCTGGACTAGCGGGAGGGCCGGGTACGAGCAGTACTTC.

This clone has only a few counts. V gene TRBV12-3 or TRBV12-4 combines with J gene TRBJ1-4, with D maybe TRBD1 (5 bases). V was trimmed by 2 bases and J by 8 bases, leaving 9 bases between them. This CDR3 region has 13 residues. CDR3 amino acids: CASSLLGREKLFF. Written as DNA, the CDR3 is TGTGCCAGCAGTTTATTGGGGCGGGAAAAACTGTTTTTT.

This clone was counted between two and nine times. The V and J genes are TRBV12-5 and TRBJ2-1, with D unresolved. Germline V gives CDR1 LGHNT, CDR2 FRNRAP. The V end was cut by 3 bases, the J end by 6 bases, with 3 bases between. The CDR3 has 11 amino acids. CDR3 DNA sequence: TGTGCTAGTGGTTTTAGCAATGAGCAGTTCTTC. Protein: CASGFSNEQFF. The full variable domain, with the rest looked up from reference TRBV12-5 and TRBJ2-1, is DARVTQTPRHKVTEMGQEVTMRCQPILGHNTVFWYRQTMMQGLELLAYFRNRAPLDDSGMPKDRFSAEMPDATLATLKIQPSEPRDSAVYFCASGFSNEQFFGPGTRLTVL.

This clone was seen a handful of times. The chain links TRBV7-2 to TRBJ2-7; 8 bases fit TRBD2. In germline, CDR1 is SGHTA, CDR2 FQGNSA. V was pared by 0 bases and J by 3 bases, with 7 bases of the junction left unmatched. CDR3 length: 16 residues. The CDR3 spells CASSLATGTRYYEQYF. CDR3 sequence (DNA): TGTGCCAGCAGCTTAGCAACCGGGACTAGATACTACGAGCAGTACTTC.

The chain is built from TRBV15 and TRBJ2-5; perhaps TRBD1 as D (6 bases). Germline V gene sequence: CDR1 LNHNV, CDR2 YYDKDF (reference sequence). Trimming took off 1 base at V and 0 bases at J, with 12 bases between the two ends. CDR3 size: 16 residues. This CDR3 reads CATSRANTGNQETQYF. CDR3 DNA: TGTGCCACCAGCAGAGCGAATACAGGGAACCAAGAGACCCAGTACTTC.

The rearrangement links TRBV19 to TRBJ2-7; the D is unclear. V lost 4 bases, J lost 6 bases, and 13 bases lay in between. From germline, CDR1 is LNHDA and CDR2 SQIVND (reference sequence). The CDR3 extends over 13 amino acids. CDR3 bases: TGTGCCAGTAGTACCGTTGTTCCGGGCGAGCAGTACTTC. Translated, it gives CASSTVVPGEQYF. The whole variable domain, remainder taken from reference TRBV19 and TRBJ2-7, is DGGITQSPKYLFRKEGQNVTLSCEQNLNHDAMYWYRQDPGQGLRLIYYSQIVNDFQKGDIAEGYSVSREKKESFPLTVTSAQKNPTAFYLCASSTVVPGEQYFGPGTRLTVT.